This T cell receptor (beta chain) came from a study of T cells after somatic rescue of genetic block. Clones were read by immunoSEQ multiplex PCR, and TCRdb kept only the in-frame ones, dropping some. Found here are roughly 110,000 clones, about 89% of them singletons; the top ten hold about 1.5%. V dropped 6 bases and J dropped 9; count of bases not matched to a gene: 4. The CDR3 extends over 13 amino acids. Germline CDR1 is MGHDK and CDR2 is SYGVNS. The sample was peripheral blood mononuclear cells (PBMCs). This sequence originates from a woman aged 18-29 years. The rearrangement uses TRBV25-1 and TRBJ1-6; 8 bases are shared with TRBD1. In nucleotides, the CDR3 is TGTGCCAGCAGCCAGGGGGCGGTTTCACCCCTCCACTTT. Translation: CASSQGAVSPLHF.